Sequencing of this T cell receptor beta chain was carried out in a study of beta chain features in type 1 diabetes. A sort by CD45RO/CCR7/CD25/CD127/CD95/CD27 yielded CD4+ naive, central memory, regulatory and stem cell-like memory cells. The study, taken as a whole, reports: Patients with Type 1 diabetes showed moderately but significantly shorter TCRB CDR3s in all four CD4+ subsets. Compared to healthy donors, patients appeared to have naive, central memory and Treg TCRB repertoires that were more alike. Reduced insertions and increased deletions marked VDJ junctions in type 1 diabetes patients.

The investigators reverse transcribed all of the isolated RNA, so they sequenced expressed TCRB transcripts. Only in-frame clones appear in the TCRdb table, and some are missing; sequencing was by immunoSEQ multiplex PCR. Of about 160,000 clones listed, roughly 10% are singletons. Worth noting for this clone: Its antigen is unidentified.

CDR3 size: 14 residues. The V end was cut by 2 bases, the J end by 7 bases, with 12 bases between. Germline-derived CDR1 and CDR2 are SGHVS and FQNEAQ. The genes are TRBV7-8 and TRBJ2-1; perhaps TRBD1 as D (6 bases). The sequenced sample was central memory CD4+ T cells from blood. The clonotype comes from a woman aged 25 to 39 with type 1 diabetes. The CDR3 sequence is CASSLPGTRNEQFF. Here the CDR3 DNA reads TGTGCCAGCAGCTTACCCGGGACAAGGAATGAGCAGTTCTTC.